A single sample gave rise to the 30 T cell receptor beta chains below, sequenced in a study of HIV-infected patients and healthy controls (dated by TCRdb to 2013 to 2014). The library came from 5' RACE. The sample was run on an Illumina MiSeq. TCRdb reprocessing: public reads trimmed at Q25 with fastp, clones called with MiXCR, in-frame beta chains kept. Rows are combined by CDR3 protein, so each entry shows the most common genes and DNA. Across this sample there are tens of thousands of distinct CDR3 sequences, with 19% seen only once. Together, the top ten hold 1.4% of the sample. Sequencing used CD4+ T cells from blood. The origin of the receptors is a human donor in good health.

V is TRBV4-2 and J is TRBJ2-7; D possibly matches TRBD1 or TRBD2 (5 bases each). Germline loops: CDR1 LGHNA, CDR2 YNFKEQ. Deletions cut 0 bases from V and 6 bases from J, with 9 bases between. CDR3 length equals 13 residues. The chain's CDR3 is CASSQEPGTEQYF. The DNA for the CDR3 is TGTGCCAGCAGCCAAGAACCGGGGACCGAGCAGTACTTC.

By its share, this clonotype is medium-sized (0.01 to 0.1%). The rearrangement joins TRBV6-5 to TRBJ1-5; perhaps TRBD1 as D (6 bases). Germline V lookup: CDR1 MNHEY, CDR2 SVGAGI. This CDR3 has 15 residues. V lost 0 bases, J lost 4 bases, and 10 bases lay in between. CDR3 DNA sequence: TGTGCCAGCAGTTACTCGTATCAGGGGAATCAGCCCCAGCATTTT. Protein product: CASSYSYQGNQPQHF.

A few counts support this clonotype. J is TRBJ2-1 and V is TRBV5-5; no clear D. The CDR3 length is 14 residues. Per germline, CDR1 SGHKS and CDR2 YYEKEE (reference sequence). V was pared by 4 bases and J by 5 bases, with 13 bases between. The CDR3 protein is CASSLQYFDNEQFF. The CDR3 nucleotides read TGTGCCAGCAGCCTACAGTATTTTGACAATGAGCAGTTCTTC.

The table lists this clonotype with a few counts. The chain joins TRBV5-4 to TRBJ2-1; D gene uncertain. This CDR3 is built from 11 residues. Germline CDR1 is SGHNT and CDR2 is YYREEE (reference sequence). Trimming pared 4 bases from V and 9 bases from J, leaving 8 bases between. The CDR3 DNA reads TGTGCCAGCAGCCTAAACGGTGAGCAGTTCTTC. This codes for CASSLNGEQFF.

This clonotype was found many times. The chain is built from TRBV13 and TRBJ2-4, with TRBD2 matching over 8 bases. CDR1 is PRHDT and CDR2 is FYEKMQ in the germline V gene (reference sequence). The V gene end was trimmed by 3 bases and the J gene end by 0 bases; junction bases not matched to a gene: 4. The CDR3 runs to 16 residues. The CDR3 region has the DNA TGTGCCAGCAGCTTGCGGGGGGCCATAGCCAAAAACATTCAGTACTTC. Its translation: CASSLRGAIAKNIQYF.

The chain recombines TRBV19 with TRBJ2-5; no reliable D call. Germline V gives CDR1 LNHDA, CDR2 SQIVND (reference sequence). V shed 3 bases and J shed 3 bases, with 8 bases lying between them. CDR3 length: 13 residues. This chain's CDR3 is CASSISRKETQYF. The DNA of the CDR3 is TGTGCCAGTAGTATTTCGCGGAAAGAGACCCAGTACTTC.

This clonotype was seen at least ten times. The J gene is TRBJ1-3, the V gene TRBV7-9; unclear D gene. This CDR3 comprises 16 residues. V was clipped by 1 base and J by 0 bases, with 10 bases between them. Looked up from germline, CDR1 is SEHNR and CDR2 is FQNEAQ (reference sequence). For the CDR3, the DNA is TGTGCCAGCAGCTTAGAGACGAGGACCTCTGGAAACACCATATATTTT. It codes for CASSLETRTSGNTIYF.

The rearrangement uses TRBV5-1 and TRBJ1-2; D unclear. CDR1 SGHRS and CDR2 YFSETQ come from the germline V gene. V gave up 4 bases and J gave up 3 bases, with 13 bases separating them. The CDR3 has 14 amino acids. CDR3 in amino acids: CASSRGLRDYGYTF. CDR3 bases: TGCGCCAGCAGCCGTGGTCTCCGGGACTATGGCTACACCTTC. The entire variable domain, with the rest obtained from reference TRBV5-1 and TRBJ1-2, is as follows: KAGVTQTPRYLIKTRGQQVTLSCSPISGHRSVSWYQQTPGQGLQFLFEYFSETQRNKGNFPGRFSGRQFSNSRSEMNVSTLELGDSALYLCASSRGLRDYGYTFGSGTRLTVV.

The chain carries TRBV5-5 and TRBJ2-3; 9 bases match TRBD2. The CDR3 runs to 16 residues. Germline assignment: CDR1 SGHKS and CDR2 YYEKEE (reference sequence). J gave up 2 bases and V 1 base, and 5 bases lay outside the gene matches. CDR3 residues: CASSLRPSGITDTQYF. Here the CDR3 DNA reads TGTGCCAGCAGCTTGCGGCCTAGCGGGATCACAGATACGCAGTATTTT.

This clonotype was picked up a small number of times. This chain links TRBV19 with TRBJ1-5; D is ambiguous. V lost 5 bases to trimming and J lost 0 bases, with 11 bases between them. Per germline, CDR1 LNHDA and CDR2 SQIVND (reference sequence). The CDR3 sequence is 15 residues long. CDR3 sequence reads: CASSVHISSNQPQHF. Written as DNA, the CDR3 is TGTGCCAGTAGTGTCCATATAAGTAGCAATCAGCCCCAGCATTTT.

This clonotype was seen ten or more times. The chain has TRBV10-2 and TRBJ1-1, with D unclear. Germline lookup yields CDR1 WSHSY and CDR2 SAAADI. The CDR3 runs 15 residues. Trimming pared 2 bases from V and 6 bases from J, leaving 16 bases between. CDR3: CASSEGYAGNSEAFF. CDR3 sequence (DNA): TGCGCCAGCAGTGAGGGGTACGCGGGGAATTCTGAAGCTTTCTTT.

The rearrangement joins TRBV28 to TRBJ2-1; 8 bases map to TRBD2. This CDR3 is built from 13 residues. The V segment lost 6 bases and the J segment 14 bases; nucleotides outside the gene matches: 12. Germline CDR1 reads MDHEN; CDR2 reads SYDVKM. CDR3 region: CASSTYPLAGKFF. CDR3 sequence (DNA): TGTGCCAGCAGCACCTACCCCCTAGCGGGTAAGTTCTTC.

The chain couples TRBV20-1 to TRBJ1-5, with 7 bases identical to TRBD1. The V gene end was trimmed by 6 bases and the J gene end by 1 base; junction bases not matched to a gene: 6. Germline CDR1 DFQATT, CDR2 SNEGSKA (reference sequence). CDR3 size: 14 residues. In DNA, the CDR3 is TGCAGTGCCAAAAGGGACAGAAGCAATCAGCCCCAGCATTTT. This sequence encodes CSAKRDRSNQPQHF.

Ten or more counts support this clonotype. The genes are TRBV9 and TRBJ2-1, with D possibly being TRBD2 (5 bases). Trimming took off 0 bases at V and 0 bases at J, with 13 bases between the two ends. This CDR3 is 17 amino acids long. The V gene's germline CDR1 is SGDLS and CDR2 YYNGEE. The CDR3 coding sequence is TGTGCCAGCAGCGTAGGGGCGGGCAGGAGCTCCTACAATGAGCAGTTCTTC. Its translation is CASSVGAGRSSYNEQFF.

This clonotype was seen at least ten times. J is TRBJ2-5 and V is TRBV6-2 or TRBV6-3; perhaps TRBD1 as D (5 bases). Germline V lookup: CDR1 MNHEY, CDR2 SVGEGT. Trimming shortened V by 4 bases and J by 5 bases, and 14 bases separated the two germline ends. This CDR3 has 14 residues. CDR3 sequence: CASSSQGRQETQYF. CDR3 nucleotide sequence: TGTGCCAGCAGTTCGCAGGGAAGACAGGAGACCCAGTACTTC.

This clonotype was detected ten times or more. This chain uses TRBV5-1 with TRBJ1-5, with D possibly TRBD1 on 5 matching bases. V shed 0 bases and J shed 3 bases, with 10 bases lying between them. CDR1 is SGHRS and CDR2 is YFSETQ in the germline V gene. This CDR3 comprises 15 residues. CDR3: CASSLDGAANQPQHF. The CDR3 DNA reads TGCGCCAGCAGCTTGGATGGGGCAGCCAATCAGCCCCAGCATTTT.

The sample holds many counts of this clonotype. The chain has TRBV29-1 and TRBJ2-2; D uncertain. The length of the CDR3 is 13 residues. Germline V gene sequence: CDR1 SQVTM, CDR2 ANQGSEA. The V end lost 6 bases, the J end lost 6 bases, and 14 bases lay between the germline ends. CDR3 DNA: TGCAGCGTCGCCAAAGATTATGCCGGGGAGCTGTTTTTT. It is translated as CSVAKDYAGELFF.

This clonotype was counted at least ten times. V gene TRBV4-1 combines with J gene TRBJ1-3, with 7 bases aligning to TRBD1. V lost 0 bases and J lost 0; bases outside the gene matches: 14. Germline lookup yields CDR1 MGHRA and CDR2 YSYEKL. CDR3 size: 20 residues. This CDR3 reads CASSQDAQPGQRLSGNTIYF. The CDR3 nucleotides read TGCGCCAGCAGCCAAGATGCCCAACCGGGACAGCGCCTCTCTGGAAACACCATATATTTT.

J is TRBJ2-3 and V is TRBV5-1; maybe TRBD2 (6 bases). V lost 4 bases to trimming and J lost 1 base, with 10 bases between them. The CDR3 sequence is 14 residues long. Per germline, CDR1 SGHRS and CDR2 YFSETQ. The CDR3 protein is CASSQGLRTDTQYF. The CDR3 coding sequence is TGCGCCAGCAGCCAGGGACTTCGCACAGATACGCAGTATTTT. The full variable domain, in which reference TRBV5-1 and TRBJ2-3 provide the parts outside the CDR3, is KAGVTQTPRYLIKTRGQQVTLSCSPISGHRSVSWYQQTPGQGLQFLFEYFSETQRNKGNFPGRFSGRQFSNSRSEMNVSTLELGDSALYLCASSQGLRTDTQYFGPGTRLTVL.

This clonotype was recorded only once. This chain links TRBV2 with TRBJ2-1, with D maybe TRBD1 (6 bases). CDR1 and CDR2 (germline): SNHLY, FYNNEI. Trimming took 7 bases from V and 3 from J, leaving 16 bases between them. CDR3 length: 15 amino acids. CDR3 sequence: CASTQPGHHYNEQFF. The CDR3 nucleotides are TGTGCCAGCACCCAACCGGGACACCACTACAATGAGCAGTTCTTC.

This clonotype was observed many times. The genes are TRBV6-1 and TRBJ1-1, with D possibly TRBD1 on 5 matching bases. Per germline, CDR1 MNHNS and CDR2 SASEGT. Trimming pared 7 bases from V and 5 bases from J, leaving 17 bases between. This CDR3 region has 14 residues. For the CDR3, the DNA is TGTGCCAGCACGGGACTCGGGGGAGGGACTGAAGCTTTCTTT. It encodes CASTGLGGGTEAFF.

Ten or more counts support this clonotype. The V and J genes are TRBV6-5 and TRBJ1-1; 9 nucleotides line up with TRBD1. The germline CDR1 and CDR2 sequences are MNHEY and SVGAGI. The V segment lost 2 bases and the J segment 3 bases; nucleotides outside the gene matches: 7. CDR3 length: 16 amino acids. Here the CDR3 DNA reads TGTGCCAGCAGTTACAGTGGGACAGGGCCTTACACTGAAGCTTTCTTT. Translation: CASSYSGTGPYTEAFF.

In this sample, this clonotype turned up many times. The chain employs TRBV5-1 and TRBJ2-2, with D unclear. The germline V and J ends were trimmed by 0 bases and 6 bases, with 6 bases remaining between them. Germline V CDR1 and CDR2: SGHRS, YFSETQ. CDR3 size: 13 residues. CDR3 residues: CASSLEGSGELFF. The CDR3, as DNA: TGCGCCAGCAGCTTGGAAGGGTCCGGGGAGCTGTTTTTT.

This clonotype was counted only a few times. This chain links TRBV5-1 with TRBJ2-4; 8 bases are shared with TRBD1. The CDR3 has 16 residues. Unmatched junction bases numbered 4, after V lost 2 bases and J lost 0 bases. CDR1 is SGHRS and CDR2 is YFSETQ in the germline V gene. CDR3 DNA sequence: TGCGCCAGCAGCTTAGCCGGGACAGGAGCCAAAAACATTCAGTACTTC. Translating it yields CASSLAGTGAKNIQYF.

In regard to this clonotype: This sequence may be a read error, since a much larger clone differs from it by one base. The rearrangement uses TRBV18 and TRBJ2-2; tentative D call: TRBD2 (5 bases). Germline V lookup: CDR1 KGHSH, CDR2 LQKENI. Trimming stripped 3 bases from V and 1 base from J, with 12 bases between. The CDR3 runs 16 residues. CDR3: CASSPSGIGNTGELFF. The DNA of the CDR3 is TGTGCCAGCTCACCGTCCGGGATAGGGAACACCGGGGAGCTGTTTTTT.

This clonotype was detected a few times. J is TRBJ2-3 and V is TRBV20-1; TRBD1 matches 7 bases. Per germline, CDR1 DFQATT and CDR2 SNEGSKA (reference sequence). J gave up 1 base and V 6 bases, and 4 bases lay outside the gene matches. The CDR3 extends over 13 amino acids. The CDR3 bases are TGCAGTGCACAAGGACAGGGCACAGATACGCAGTATTTT. Protein: CSAQGQGTDTQYF.

This clonotype appeared once. The chain links TRBV12-3 or TRBV12-4 to TRBJ1-5, with no clear D. Between the trimmed V and J ends, which lost 6 bases and 0 bases, there was a span of 18 bases. This CDR3 is built from 17 residues. The CDR3 reads CASRASSGYGSNQPQHF. CDR3 bases: TGTGCCAGCAGGGCGAGTTCGGGGTACGGTAGCAATCAGCCCCAGCATTTT.

This clonotype appeared a few times. The V and J genes are TRBV12-3 or TRBV12-4 and TRBJ2-7; D unclear. The CDR3 is 13 amino acids. Trimming removed 5 bases at V and 6 bases at J, with 14 bases between. CDR3 amino acids: CASSLSQIAEQYF. The CDR3 coding sequence is TGTGCCAGCAGTCTTTCTCAGATAGCCGAGCAGTACTTC.

The chain combines TRBV7-2 with TRBJ1-1, with no clear D. The CDR3 runs 15 residues. The germline gives CDR1 SGHTA, CDR2 FQGNSA. V lost 5 bases, J lost 5 bases, and 18 bases lay in between. The CDR3 nucleotides are TGTGCCAGCAGCCTGGTCTTGGGTAGGGTAACTGAAGCTTTCTTT. The encoded protein is CASSLVLGRVTEAFF.

The sample holds many counts of this clonotype. CDR3 bases: TGTGCCAGCAGCTTAGAGCCAGGAACTAACTATGGCTACACCTTC. Translating gives CASSLEPGTNYGYTF. This chain uses TRBV7-2 with TRBJ1-2; D gene unclear. With 1 base removed from V and 0 bases from J, the gap between germline ends came to 9 bases. The CDR3 is made up of 15 amino acids. Germline V CDR1 and CDR2: SGHTA, FQGNSA.